The TCR beta chain described here comes from a study of blood T cells in healthy people across ages. As regards this clonotype: Its antigen remains unidentified.

Study-level results: Roughly linear age-related decline in beta diversity appeared, significant by age 40.

Isolating PBMCs gave at least 6.5 million of these cells per sample. Each sample provided at least 5 micrograms of extracted total RNA. Combining a sample-barcoded 5' primer with a J-beta primer mix, a second PCR ran for roughly 7 to 11 cycles. TCRdb fed the 5' RACE reads into MiXCR, producing one record per CDR3 protein. The sample lists about 1.1 million distinct CDR3 sequences, around two fifths occurring once. V gave up 3 bases and J gave up 14 bases, with 11 bases separating them. There are 12 residues in the CDR3. Germline CDR1 MNHEY, CDR2 SVGEGT. Sequencing was done on a sample of blood. The receptor's source is a man younger than 35 in good health. The V call is TRBV6-2 or TRBV6-3, the J call TRBJ1-6, with D hard to call. Here the CDR3 reads CASSYGVSTLHF. CDR3 DNA: TGTGCCAGCAGTTATGGGGTATCCACCCTCCACTTT.